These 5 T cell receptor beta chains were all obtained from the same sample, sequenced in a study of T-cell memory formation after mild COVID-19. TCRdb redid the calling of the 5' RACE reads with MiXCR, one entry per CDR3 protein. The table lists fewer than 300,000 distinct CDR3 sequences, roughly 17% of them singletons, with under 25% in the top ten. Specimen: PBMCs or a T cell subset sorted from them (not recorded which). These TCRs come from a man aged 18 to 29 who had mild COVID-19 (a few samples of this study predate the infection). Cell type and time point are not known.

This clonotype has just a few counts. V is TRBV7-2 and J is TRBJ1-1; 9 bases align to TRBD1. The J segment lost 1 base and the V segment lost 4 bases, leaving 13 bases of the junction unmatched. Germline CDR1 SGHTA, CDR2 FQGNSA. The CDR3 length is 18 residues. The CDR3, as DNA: TGTGCCAGCAGCTCCCCTTCGGGACAGGGCTCCTGGAACACTGAAGCTTTCTTT. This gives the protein CASSSPSGQGSWNTEAFF.

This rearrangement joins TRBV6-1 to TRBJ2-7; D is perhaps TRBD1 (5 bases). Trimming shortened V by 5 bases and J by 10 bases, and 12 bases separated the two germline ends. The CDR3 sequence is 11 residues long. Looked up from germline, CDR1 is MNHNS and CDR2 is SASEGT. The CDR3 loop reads CASSHSRTQYF. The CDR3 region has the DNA TGTGCCAGCAGTCATTCCCGGACACAGTACTTC.

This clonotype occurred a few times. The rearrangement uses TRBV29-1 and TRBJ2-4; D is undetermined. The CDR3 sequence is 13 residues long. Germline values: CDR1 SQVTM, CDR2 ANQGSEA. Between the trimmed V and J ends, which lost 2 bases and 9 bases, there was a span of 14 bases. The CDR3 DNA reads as TGCAGCGTTGAATTTGCGGCGGCCGGCATTCAGTACTTC. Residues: CSVEFAAAGIQYF.

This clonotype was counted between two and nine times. The DNA of the CDR3 is TGTGCCAGCAGTTTTTACAGCTTTGGAAACACCATATATTTT. It encodes CASSFYSFGNTIYF. This chain uses TRBV12-3 or TRBV12-4 with TRBJ1-3; no clear D gene. The ends were cut back, 3 bases at V and 3 bases at J, with 9 bases in the middle. This CDR3 is 14 amino acids long.

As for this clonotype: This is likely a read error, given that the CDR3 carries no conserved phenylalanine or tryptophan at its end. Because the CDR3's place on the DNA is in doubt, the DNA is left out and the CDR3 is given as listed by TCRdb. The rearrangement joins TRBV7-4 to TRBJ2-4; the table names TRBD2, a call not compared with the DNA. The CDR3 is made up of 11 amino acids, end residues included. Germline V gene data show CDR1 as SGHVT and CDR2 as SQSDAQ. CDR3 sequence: CASSLAGTLNS.